The 18 T cell receptor beta chains below were found in one sample sequenced in a study of blood T cell repertoires in COVID-19. The data were produced by immunoSEQ multiplex PCR, yet TCRdb's version contains in-frame clones alone and is incomplete. Seen here are a few hundred thousand clones, over 75% observed once, and the top ten hold approximately 13%. The sample consisted of peripheral blood. Source of these receptors: a woman in her sixties with acute or convalescent COVID-19.

The V and J genes are TRBV5-1 and TRBJ2-1, with a tentative D call TRBD2 (6 bases). Trimming left V 0 bases short and J 9 bases short, with 10 bases between. The CDR3 loop spans 13 amino acids. Germline CDR1 and CDR2: SGHRS and YFSETQ. The CDR3 DNA reads TGCGCCAGCAGCTTGGGGGCCGGGGGTGAGCAGTTCTTC. This codes for CASSLGAGGEQFF.

This clone was detected only once. The chain carries TRBV9 and TRBJ2-3; D is unclear. The CDR3 has 17 residues. Germline assignment: CDR1 SGDLS and CDR2 YYNGEE. Trimming stripped 1 base from V and 0 bases from J, with 15 bases between. The CDR3 DNA sequence: TGTGCCAGCAGCGTAATTGCAGCGTCCATTAGCACAGATACGCAGTATTTT. Residues: CASSVIAASISTDTQYF.

The chain uses TRBV28 and TRBJ1-1; a weak D match, TRBD1 (5 bases). V shed 6 bases and J shed 6 bases, with 11 bases lying between them. This CDR3 spans 12 amino acids. Germline V gives CDR1 MDHEN, CDR2 SYDVKM. The CDR3 reads CASSVGQAEAFF. CDR3 sequence (DNA): TGTGCCAGCAGCGTGGGGCAGGCTGAAGCTTTCTTT.

The CDR3 reads CASSVGGSHNEQFF. DNA of the CDR3: TGTGCCAGCAGTGTAGGCGGGAGCCACAATGAGCAGTTCTTC. The V and J genes are TRBV2 and TRBJ2-1, with 7 nucleotides matching TRBD2. This CDR3 is built from 14 residues. Germline V gene data show CDR1 as SNHLY and CDR2 as FYNNEI. Trimming at V came to 4 bases and at J to 5 bases, leaving 5 bases not matched to a gene.

J is TRBJ1-1 and V is TRBV5-1; possible D gene TRBD1, 5 bases. Germline V gene sequence: CDR1 SGHRS, CDR2 YFSETQ. The V and J ends lost 0 bases and 8 bases respectively, with 11 bases between them. The CDR3 runs 13 residues. The chain's CDR3 is CASSLDRQSEAFF. For the CDR3, the DNA is TGCGCCAGCAGCTTGGATAGACAGTCGGAAGCTTTCTTT. The full variable domain, in which reference TRBV5-1 and TRBJ1-1 provide the parts outside the CDR3, is KAGVTQTPRYLIKTRGQQVTLSCSPISGHRSVSWYQQTPGQGLQFLFEYFSETQRNKGNFPGRFSGRQFSNSRSEMNVSTLELGDSALYLCASSLDRQSEAFFGQGTRLTVV.

The gene calls are TRBV7-9 and TRBJ1-6, with unresolved D. Germline values: CDR1 SEHNR, CDR2 FQNEAQ (reference sequence). The CDR3 runs 12 residues. The V end lost 1 base, the J end lost 10 bases, and 5 bases lay between the germline ends. The CDR3 loop reads CASSLEASPLHF. The CDR3 nucleotides are TGTGCCAGCAGCTTAGAAGCCTCACCCCTCCACTTT.

The chain has TRBV4-1 and TRBJ2-2, with 8 nucleotides matching TRBD2. V trimming: 5 bases; J trimming: 0 bases; junction bases outside the gene matches: 11. The CDR3 length is 18 residues. Germline loops: CDR1 MGHRA, CDR2 YSYEKL. CDR3 in DNA: TGCGCCAGCAGCTGGGGACTAGAACAAAGCGCGAACACCGGGGAGCTGTTTTTT. It translates to CASSWGLEQSANTGELFF.

This clone has just one count. This chain joins TRBV10-3 and TRBJ2-7; D call uncertain. This CDR3 is 15 amino acids long. Trimming pared 3 bases from V and 4 bases from J, leaving 16 bases between. CDR1 and CDR2 (germline): ENHRY, SYGVKD. The CDR3 loop reads CAISDVVASTYEQYF. DNA of the CDR3: TGTGCCATCAGTGACGTGGTAGCCAGCACTTACGAGCAGTACTTC.

This clone has a handful of counts. The chain has TRBV7-3 and TRBJ2-2; 9 bases line up with TRBD2. Germline V CDR1 and CDR2: SGHTA, FQGTGA. This CDR3 is built from 16 residues. The junction had 7 bases not matched to a gene; V was cut back by 1 base and J by 7 bases. CDR3: CASSLRKTSGLGELFF. CDR3 DNA sequence: TGTGCCAGCAGCTTAAGAAAGACTAGCGGTCTCGGGGAGCTGTTTTTT.

The chain uses TRBV15 and TRBJ1-1; D is unclear. Trimming pared 4 bases from V and 1 base from J, leaving 13 bases between. The CDR3 is 15 amino acids. Germline V lookup: CDR1 LNHNV, CDR2 YYDKDF (reference sequence). The CDR3: CATSIMMRGNTEAFF. DNA for the CDR3: TGTGCCACCAGCATCATGATGCGGGGGAACACTGAAGCTTTCTTT.

V is TRBV5-1 and J is TRBJ2-7; 11 nucleotides align to TRBD1. Germline assignment: CDR1 SGHRS and CDR2 YFSETQ. CDR3 length: 15 amino acids. J lost 7 bases, V lost 0 bases, and 6 bases had no gene match. CDR3 residues: CASSLAPGTGGEQYF. In nucleotides, the CDR3 is TGCGCCAGCAGCTTGGCCCCCGGGACAGGGGGTGAGCAGTACTTC.

The chain has TRBV6-9 and TRBJ1-2; 9 nucleotides line up with TRBD1. Looked up from germline, CDR1 is MNHGY and CDR2 is SVAAGI. The CDR3 spans 14 residues. Trimming at V came to 6 bases and at J to 8 bases, leaving 10 bases not matched to a gene. CDR3 nucleotides: TGTGCCAGCAGCCACGGACAGGGGATGCGAGGCTACACCTTC. It codes for CASSHGQGMRGYTF.

The chain joins TRBV19 to TRBJ1-3; D ambiguous. With 6 bases removed from V and 0 bases from J, the gap between germline ends came to 9 bases. The CDR3 runs to 14 residues. Germline CDR1 is LNHDA and CDR2 is SQIVND (reference sequence). The CDR3 coding sequence is TGTGCCAGTAGCCTCGGTGGCTCTGGAAACACCATATATTTT. This codes for CASSLGGSGNTIYF.

The chain is built from TRBV18 and TRBJ2-2; D may be TRBD1 (6 bases). This CDR3 has 16 residues. V lost 8 bases, J lost 2 bases, and 18 bases lay in between. Germline V gene lookup returns CDR1 KGHSH and CDR2 LQKENI. The CDR3 DNA reads as TGTGCCAGCCCGGGACGCACAGGGAAAAACACCGGGGAGCTGTTTTTT. Protein product: CASPGRTGKNTGELFF. Full variable domain (missing parts from reference TRBV18 and TRBJ2-2): NAGVMQNPRHLVRRRGQEARLRCSPMKGHSHVYWYRQLPEEGLKFMVYLQKENIIDESGMPKERFSAEFPKEGPSILRIQQVVRGDSAAYFCASPGRTGKNTGELFFGEGSRLTVL.

The genes are TRBV5-1 and TRBJ2-1; TRBD2 matches 9 bases. Germline V gives CDR1 SGHRS, CDR2 YFSETQ. The junction had 8 bases not matched to a gene; V was cut back by 4 bases and J by 3 bases. The CDR3 runs 16 residues. The CDR3 is CASSTLAGSNYNEQFF. CDR3 nucleotides: TGCGCCAGCAGCACCCTAGCGGGGAGCAACTACAATGAGCAGTTCTTC.

This clone has a handful of counts. The chain employs TRBV27 and TRBJ2-2; unclear D gene. The CDR3 loop spans 14 amino acids. Germline loops: CDR1 MNHEY, CDR2 SMNVEV (reference sequence). V lost 1 base and J lost 2, with 5 bases in between. The CDR3 is CASSLYRNTGELFF. CDR3 sequence (DNA): TGTGCCAGCAGTTTATACAGAAACACCGGGGAGCTGTTTTTT.

The V and J genes are TRBV9 and TRBJ2-1; 7 bases agree with TRBD1. The ends lost 7 bases at V and 4 bases at J; junction bases unmatched: 2. The CDR3 runs to 12 residues. Germline CDR1 SGDLS, CDR2 YYNGEE. The CDR3 reads CASGTDYNEQFF. CDR3 sequence (DNA): TGTGCCAGCGGGACAGATTACAATGAGCAGTTCTTC.

The CDR3 DNA is TGTGCCAGCAGCCCAGGACAGCTTGTCTCCTATAATTCACCCCTCCACTTT. Protein: CASSPGQLVSYNSPLHF. The chain couples TRBV9 to TRBJ1-6; possible D gene TRBD1, 6 bases. There are 17 residues in the CDR3. Germline V gene data show CDR1 as SGDLS and CDR2 as YYNGEE. Trimming removed 4 bases at V and 0 bases at J, with 14 bases between.